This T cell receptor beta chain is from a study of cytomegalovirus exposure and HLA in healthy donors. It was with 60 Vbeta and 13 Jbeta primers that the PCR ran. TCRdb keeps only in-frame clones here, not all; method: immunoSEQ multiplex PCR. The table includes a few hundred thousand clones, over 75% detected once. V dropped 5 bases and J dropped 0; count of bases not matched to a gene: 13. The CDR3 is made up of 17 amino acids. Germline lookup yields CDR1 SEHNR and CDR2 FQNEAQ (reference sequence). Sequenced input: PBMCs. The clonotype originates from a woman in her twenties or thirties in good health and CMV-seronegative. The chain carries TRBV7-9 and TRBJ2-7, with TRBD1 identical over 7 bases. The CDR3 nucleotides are TGTGCCAGCAGCCAGAAGAGGGACAGCTGGCACTCCTACGAGCAGTACTTC. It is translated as CASSQKRDSWHSYEQYF.